The rows below give T cell receptor beta chains drawn from one sample of a study of identical twins. MiXCR, applied by TCRdb to the 5' RACE reads, yields one record per CDR3 protein. The sample consists of around 290,000 distinct CDR3 sequences, around 9.7% of them appearing once. These data were likewise used in another study, on yellow fever vaccine responses in identical twins.

The material sequenced was CD8+ T cells sorted from blood. All receptors derive from a woman between 18 and 29 years old in good health. The CDR3 runs from the conserved cysteine through the conserved F or W. A D gene is named only where the DNA matches it firmly. Size values are once, few and many counts, or a class for expanded clones, and some rows have none.

len	v_gene	abundance	j_gene	d_gene	CDR3aa	CDR3nt
10	TRBV20-1	few	TRBJ2-1	NA	CSATVVEQFF	TGCAGTGCTACGGTCGTAGAGCAGTTCTTC
12	TRBV29-1	many	TRBJ2-7	NA	CSVSKGGGEQYF	TGCAGCGTTTCGAAGGGGGGCGGCGAGCAGTACTTC
17	TRBV7-2	few	TRBJ2-7	NA	CASSLAPPGLMNYEQYF	TGTGCCAGCAGCTTAGCCCCTCCGGGGTTGATGAACTACGAGCAGTACTTC
15	TRBV19	few	TRBJ2-7	NA	CASSRRPYWTYEQYF	TGTGCCAGTAGCCGTCGGCCATATTGGACCTACGAGCAGTACTTC
16	TRBV27	few	TRBJ2-5	TRBD1	CASSSTTGGNQETQYF	TGTGCCAGCAGTTCGACCACAGGGGGCAACCAAGAGACCCAGTACTTC
12	TRBV6-4	NA	TRBJ2-7	NA	CARTSRVAEQYF	TGTGCCCGCACGTCCAGGGTTGCCGAGCAGTACTTC
14	TRBV29-1	many	TRBJ2-1	NA	CSVSGASSYNEQFF	TGCAGCGTGTCCGGGGCGAGCTCCTACAATGAGCAGTTCTTC
16	TRBV16	NA	TRBJ2-5	TRBD2	CASSQSSGGARETQYF	TGTGCCAGCAGCCAATCCTCCGGGGGGGCACGAGAGACCCAGTACTTC
15	TRBV10-3	NA	TRBJ2-3	NA	CAISESRGPPDTQYF	TGTGCCATCAGTGAGTCTAGGGGCCCCCCAGATACGCAGTATTTT
13	TRBV28	many	TRBJ2-7	NA	CASSQIRSDEQYF	TGTGCCAGCAGCCAAATTAGGTCTGACGAGCAGTACTTC
17	TRBV11-2	NA	TRBJ2-3	TRBD2	CASSAHPSGSETDTQYF	TGTGCCAGCAGCGCACATCCTAGCGGGAGCGAAACAGATACGCAGTATTTT
16	TRBV7-9	few	TRBJ2-1	NA	CASSPRGSGTYNEQFF	TGTGCCAGCAGCCCCAGGGGTAGCGGTACCTACAATGAGCAGTTCTTC
14	TRBV30	NA	TRBJ2-1	NA	CAWSWATAYNEQFF	TGTGCCTGGAGTTGGGCTACTGCCTACAATGAGCAGTTCTTC
20	TRBV7-8	many	TRBJ2-1	TRBD1	CASSFTLGTGFQGSYNEQFF	TGTGCCAGCAGCTTCACCCTCGGGACAGGCTTTCAAGGCTCCTACAATGAGCAGTTCTTC
18	TRBV11-2	few	TRBJ2-3	NA	CASSLLVQGGSSTDTQYF	TGTGCCAGCAGCTTATTGGTACAGGGCGGATCTAGCACAGATACGCAGTATTTT
14	TRBV5-1	many	TRBJ2-7	TRBD1	CASSFRQGTYEQYF	TGCGCCAGCAGCTTCCGACAGGGAACCTACGAGCAGTACTTC
13	TRBV7-9	many	TRBJ2-7	NA	CASSLDSDYEQYF	TGTGCCAGCAGCTTAGACTCCGACTACGAGCAGTACTTC
15	TRBV4-2	few	TRBJ2-7	NA	CASSQSGGSSYEQYF	TGTGCCAGCAGCCAGAGTGGGGGGAGCTCCTACGAGCAGTACTTC
17	TRBV14	many	TRBJ2-1	TRBD2	CASSHPGLAGTYNEQFF	TGTGCCAGCAGCCACCCCGGACTAGCGGGGACCTACAATGAGCAGTTCTTC
14	TRBV5-5	many	TRBJ2-7	TRBD2	CASSFLAGTWEQYF	TGTGCCAGCAGCTTCCTAGCGGGGACATGGGAGCAGTACTTC
13	TRBV9	NA	TRBJ2-3	NA	CASSVAQPDTQYF	TGTGCCAGCAGCGTAGCACAGCCAGATACGCAGTATTTT
21	TRBV11-1	NA	TRBJ2-1	TRBD2	CASSLNTRKGASGTRGNEQFF	TGTGCCAGCAGCTTAAACACAAGGAAGGGGGCTAGCGGGACCAGGGGGAATGAGCAGTTCTTC
17	TRBV29-1	few	TRBJ2-6	TRBD1	CSVEDFADREGANVLTF	TGCAGCGTTGAAGATTTCGCCGACAGGGAGGGGGCCAACGTCCTGACTTTC
19	TRBV5-1	many	TRBJ2-1	TRBD2	CASAALSTSGVGAYNEQFF	TGCGCCAGCGCCGCTCTCTCGACTAGCGGGGTAGGAGCCTACAATGAGCAGTTCTTC
16	TRBV4-2	many	TRBJ1-5	TRBD1	CASSQGEGQGYQPQHF	TGTGCCAGCAGCCAAGGGGAGGGACAGGGGTATCAGCCCCAGCATTTT
16	TRBV5-1	few	TRBJ2-3	TRBD2	CASSLALAGITDTQYF	TGCGCCAGCAGCTTGGCACTAGCGGGGATCACAGATACGCAGTATTTT
15	TRBV2	few	TRBJ2-5	NA	CASRAGPQMGETQYF	TGTGCCAGCAGGGCGGGACCCCAGATGGGGGAGACCCAGTACTTC
13	TRBV5-8	many	TRBJ2-7	NA	CASRGPGSYEQYF	TGTGCCAGCAGAGGGCCAGGTAGCTACGAGCAGTACTTC
17	TRBV4-2	NA	TRBJ2-7	NA	CASSQDETGPGVQEQYF	TGTGCCAGCAGCCAAGATGAAACGGGGCCCGGGGTTCAAGAGCAGTACTTC
17	TRBV15	many	TRBJ2-5	TRBD2	CATSRELSGGRQETQYF	TGTGCCACCAGCAGAGAATTGAGCGGGGGGCGGCAAGAGACCCAGTACTTC
16	TRBV2	many	TRBJ2-1	TRBD2	CASSALEAGSYNEQFF	TGTGCCAGCAGTGCTTTGGAAGCGGGGAGTTACAATGAGCAGTTCTTC
14	TRBV4-2	many	TRBJ1-6	NA	CASSQWQGNSPLHF	TGTGCCAGCAGCCAATGGCAGGGGAATTCACCCCTCCACTTT
15	TRBV20-1	many	TRBJ2-3	NA	CSARDPKGQTDTQYF	TGCAGTGCTAGAGATCCGAAGGGGCAGACAGATACGCAGTATTTT
17	TRBV5-5	NA	TRBJ2-5	NA	CASSFDRRTPFQETQYF	TGTGCCAGCAGCTTCGACAGGCGCACACCTTTCCAAGAGACCCAGTACTTC
15	TRBV12-3/TRBV12-4	many	TRBJ2-7	TRBD2	CASTPERGGHQEQYF	TGTGCCAGCACCCCGGAGCGGGGGGGCCATCAAGAGCAGTACTTC
13	TRBV15	NA	TRBJ2-5	NA	CATSRGEEETQYF	TGTGCCACCAGCAGAGGTGAGGAGGAGACCCAGTACTTC
15	TRBV20-1	NA	TRBJ1-2	TRBD1	CSARDKDRGYYGYTF	TGCAGTGCTAGAGATAAGGACAGGGGGTACTATGGCTACACCTTC
15	TRBV20-1	few	TRBJ2-7	NA	CSARDLDRSTYEQYF	TGCAGTGCTAGAGATTTAGACAGGTCGACCTACGAGCAGTACTTC
14	TRBV27	NA	TRBJ2-7	NA	CASSPSTYSYEQYF	TGTGCCAGCAGTCCGAGTACATACTCCTACGAGCAGTACTTC
15	TRBV4-3	NA	TRBJ2-5	TRBD2	CASSQGEGMGKTQYF	TGCGCCAGCAGCCAAGGGGAGGGCATGGGAAAGACCCAGTACTTC
15	TRBV20-1	NA	TRBJ2-7	TRBD2	CSAKLAGGPPYEQYF	TGCAGTGCTAAACTAGCGGGGGGGCCCCCCTACGAGCAGTACTTC
14	TRBV4-1	few	TRBJ2-7	TRBD2	CASSQGGLADEQYF	TGCGCCAGCAGCCAAGGGGGACTAGCGGACGAGCAGTACTTC
14	TRBV20-1	NA	TRBJ2-7	TRBD2	CSARTRELSYEQYF	TGCAGTGCTAGAACGCGGGAGCTCTCCTACGAGCAGTACTTC
15	TRBV6-1	many	TRBJ2-3	NA	CASSKFTGQTDTQYF	TGTGCCAGCAGCAAATTTACAGGGCAGACAGATACGCAGTATTTT
13	TRBV29-1	many	TRBJ2-1	TRBD1	CSATGSFGNEQFF	TGCAGCGCGACAGGGTCTTTTGGCAATGAGCAGTTCTTC
16	TRBV7-9	NA	TRBJ2-4	TRBD2	CASSLASGGLKNIQYF	TGTGCCAGCAGCTTAGCCAGCGGGGGGCTGAAAAACATTCAGTACTTC
15	TRBV19	NA	TRBJ2-1	NA	CASSIELGRFDEQFF	TGTGCCAGTAGTATAGAATTGGGGCGATTTGATGAGCAGTTCTTC
19	TRBV7-3	many	TRBJ1-6	TRBD1	CASFGCGTGASSYNSPLHF	TGTGCCAGCTTTGGATGTGGGACAGGGGCCAGCTCCTATAATTCACCCCTCCACTTT
13	TRBV12-3/TRBV12-4	many	TRBJ2-5	NA	CASSLGVMETQYF	TGTGCCAGCAGTTTAGGGGTTATGGAGACCCAGTACTTC
14	TRBV2	few	TRBJ2-7	TRBD1	CATKAGTGAYEQYF	TGTGCCACCAAGGCCGGGACAGGGGCCTACGAGCAGTACTTC
23	TRBV24-1	few	TRBJ2-3	TRBD2	CATSVSSGRGHGKREVPTDTQYF	TGTGCCACCAGTGTGTCTAGCGGGAGAGGGCACGGAAAAAGAGAGGTCCCCACAGATACGCAGTATTTT
15	TRBV7-9	few	TRBJ2-2	NA	CASSPPGLRTGELFF	TGTGCCAGCAGCCCCCCAGGTCTCCGAACCGGGGAGCTGTTTTTT
15	TRBV6-1	NA	TRBJ2-5	NA	CASCQKVFPAETQYF	TGTGCCAGCTGTCAAAAGGTCTTCCCTGCGGAGACCCAGTACTTC
13	TRBV5-1	few	TRBJ2-4	NA	CASSLTREDIQYF	TGCGCCAGCAGCTTGACTCGGGAAGACATTCAGTACTTC
16	TRBV2	many	TRBJ2-2	TRBD1	CASSSIQGPVTGELFF	TGTGCCAGCAGTAGTATACAGGGGCCGGTCACCGGGGAGCTGTTTTTT
15	TRBV12-3/TRBV12-4	NA	TRBJ2-1	NA	CASSSPNSSYNEQFF	TGTGCCAGCAGTTCCCCAAATAGCTCCTACAATGAGCAGTTCTTC
20	TRBV24-1	NA	TRBJ2-4	TRBD2	CATSERPGLAGGLAKNIQYF	TGTGCCACCAGTGAGAGACCGGGACTAGCGGGAGGGCTAGCCAAAAACATTCAGTACTTC
16	TRBV6-2/TRBV6-3	few	TRBJ2-1	TRBD2	CASSAGLAGVWNEQFF	TGTGCCAGCAGTGCGGGACTAGCGGGAGTCTGGAATGAGCAGTTCTTC
17	TRBV5-1	many	TRBJ2-7	TRBD2	CASSLQRTSGVSYEQYF	TGCGCCAGCAGCCTTCAACGGACTAGCGGGGTCTCCTACGAGCAGTACTTC
15	TRBV27	few	TRBJ1-3	NA	CASSATPGSGNTIYF	TGTGCCAGCAGTGCCACCCCAGGGTCTGGAAACACCATATATTTT